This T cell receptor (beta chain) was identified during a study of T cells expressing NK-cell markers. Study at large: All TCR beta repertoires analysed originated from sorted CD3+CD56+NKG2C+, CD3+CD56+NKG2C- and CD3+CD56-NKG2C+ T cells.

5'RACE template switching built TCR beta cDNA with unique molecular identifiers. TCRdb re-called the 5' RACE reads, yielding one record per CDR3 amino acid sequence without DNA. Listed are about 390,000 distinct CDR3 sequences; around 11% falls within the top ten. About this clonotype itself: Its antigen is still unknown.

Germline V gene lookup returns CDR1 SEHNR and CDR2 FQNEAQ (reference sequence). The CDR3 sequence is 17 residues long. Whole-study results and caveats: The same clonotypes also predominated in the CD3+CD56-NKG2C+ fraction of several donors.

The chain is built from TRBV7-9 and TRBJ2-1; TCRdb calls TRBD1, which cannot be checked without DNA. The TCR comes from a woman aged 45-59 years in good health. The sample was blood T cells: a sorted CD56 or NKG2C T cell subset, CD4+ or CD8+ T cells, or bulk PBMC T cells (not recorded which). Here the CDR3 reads CASSLEAWGRSYNEQFF.